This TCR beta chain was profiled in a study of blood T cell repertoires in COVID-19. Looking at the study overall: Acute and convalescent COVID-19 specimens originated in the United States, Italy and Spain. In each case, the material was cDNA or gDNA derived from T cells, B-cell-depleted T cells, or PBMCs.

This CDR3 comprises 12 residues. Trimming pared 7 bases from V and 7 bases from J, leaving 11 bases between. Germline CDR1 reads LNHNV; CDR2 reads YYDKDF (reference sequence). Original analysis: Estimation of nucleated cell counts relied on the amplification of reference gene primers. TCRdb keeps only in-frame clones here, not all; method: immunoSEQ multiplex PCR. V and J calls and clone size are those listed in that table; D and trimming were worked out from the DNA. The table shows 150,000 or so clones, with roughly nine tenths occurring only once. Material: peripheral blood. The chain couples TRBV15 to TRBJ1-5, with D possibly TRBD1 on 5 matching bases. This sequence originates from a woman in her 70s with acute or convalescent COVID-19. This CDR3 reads CATKGGEQPQHF. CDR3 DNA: TGTGCCACCAAGGGAGGGGAGCAGCCCCAGCATTTT.